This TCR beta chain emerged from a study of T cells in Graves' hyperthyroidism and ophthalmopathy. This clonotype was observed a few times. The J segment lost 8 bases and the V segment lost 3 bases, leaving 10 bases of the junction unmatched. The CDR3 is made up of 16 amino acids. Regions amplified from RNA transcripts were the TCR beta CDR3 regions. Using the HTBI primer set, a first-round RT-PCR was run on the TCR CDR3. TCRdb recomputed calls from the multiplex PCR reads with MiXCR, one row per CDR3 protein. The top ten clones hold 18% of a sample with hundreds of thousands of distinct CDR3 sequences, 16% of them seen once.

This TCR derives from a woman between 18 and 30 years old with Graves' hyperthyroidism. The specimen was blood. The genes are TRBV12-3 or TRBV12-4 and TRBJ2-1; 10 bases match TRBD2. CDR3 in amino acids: CASSLGLAGDHDEQFF. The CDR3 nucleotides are TGTGCCAGCAGTTTGGGTCTAGCGGGAGATCACGATGAGCAGTTCTTC.